Reported below is one T cell receptor (beta chain). Its antigen is unidentified. This table comes from immunoSEQ multiplex PCR, and its TCRdb copy is limited to in-frame clones, with some not included. This repertoire shows tens of thousands of clones, 78% found once; its top ten account for less than 45%. The data belong to a study of T cells in localized non-small cell lung cancer. Findings and caveats of the study: The tumor had only one region sequenced, so heterogeneity remains possible. Out of the top 100 tumor clones, a median approximately 57 were seen in adjacent lung. Uninvolved nearby lung showed the greatest T cell clonality, exceeding that found in tumor.

Per the germline V gene, CDR1 is MGHRA and CDR2 is YSYEKL. The CDR3 spans 14 residues. The receptor was isolated from a male donor at least 60 years old with stage II squamous cell lung carcinoma. The chain joins TRBV4-1 to TRBJ2-5, with D possibly being TRBD2 (6 bases). The material was peripheral blood, obtained before any cancer treatment. The CDR3 reads CASATGDLQETQYF. As DNA, the CDR3 is TGCGCTTCAGCCACGGGGGACCTCCAAGAGACCCAGTACTTC.